This TCR beta chain was documented in a study of spatial heterogeneity in lung cancer. Study-level results: Expanded intratumoral alpha and beta TCR counts tracked tumor mutation counts.

Specified time point: sample taken at primary tumor resection. This clonotype was detected many times. Its antigen is currently unknown. V trimming: 4 bases; J trimming: 8 bases; junction bases outside the gene matches: 16. Germline lookup yields CDR1 KGHSY and CDR2 FQNENV. This CDR3 is 17 amino acids long. TCRdb reprocessed the 5' RACE reads via MiXCR and lists one record per CDR3 protein. The sample shows 20,000 to 30,000 distinct CDR3 sequences, about 9.3% of them seen only once. The chain recombines TRBV16 with TRBJ2-1; TRBD2 aligns across 8 bases. The specimen was lung tumor tissue, collected at surgery. The receptor's source is a male donor with early-stage non-small cell lung cancer. CDR3 nucleotide sequence: TGTGCCAGCAGCCTCGGACATAGGCGGGGGGCAATGTATGAGCAGTTCTTC. It yields the protein CASSLGHRRGAMYEQFF.